The present T cell receptor beta chain was sequenced within a study of T cell repertoires in cytomegalovirus infection. The CDR3 length is 16 residues. J gave up 3 bases and V 6 bases, and 8 bases lay outside the gene matches. One entry per CDR3 protein results from TCRdb running MiXCR on the reads. Of approximately 700,000 distinct CDR3 sequences in the sample, 35% were seen once. Sequencing was carried out using PBMCs. The source of this sequence is a human donor in good health (CMV status not recorded). Some clones in this sample may be carry-over from other donors' samples. This chain connects TRBV12-3 or TRBV12-4 to TRBJ1-6; 7 bases align to TRBD1. The CDR3 coding sequence is TGTGCCAGCAGGACTGGGACAGACGACTATAATTCACCCCTCCACTTT. Its translation is CASRTGTDDYNSPLHF.